This T cell receptor (beta chain) stems from a study of CD8 T cells in Susac syndrome. Germline CDR1 is SQVTM and CDR2 is ANQGSEA. With V trimmed by 3 bases and J by 5 bases, 8 bases remained unmatched. CDR3 size: 14 residues. Random hexamers were used to reverse transcribe about 0.45 to 1 ug of RNA. Each CDR3 protein gets one entry after TCRdb re-called the immunoSEQ multiplex PCR reads with MiXCR. The sample holds about 240,000 distinct CDR3 sequences, roughly 95% seen once. What was sequenced was CD4+ T cells from PBMCs. The rearrangement links TRBV29-1 to TRBJ2-3, with 7 bases aligning to TRBD2. The sequence was collected from a human donor with Susac syndrome. The DNA of the CDR3 is TGCAGCGTTGATCGGGCGGGAGTGGTAGATACGCAGTATTTT. Translated, it gives CSVDRAGVVDTQYF.